This T cell receptor (beta chain) was sequenced in a study of T cells in Graves' hyperthyroidism and ophthalmopathy. The CDR3 covers 12 residues. V dropped 8 bases and J dropped 3; count of bases not matched to a gene: 1. Germline loops: CDR1 MDHEN, CDR2 SYDVKM. This clonotype was found a few times. TCR beta CDR3 region amplification was performed from RNA transcripts. A first-round RT-PCR of the TCR CDR3 used the HTBI primer set. Each CDR3 protein is one row after TCRdb ran MiXCR on the multiplex PCR reads. Altogether over 450,000 distinct CDR3 sequences are present, about a sixth being singletons, with the ten largest covering about 16%.

Sequencing used blood. V gene TRBV28 combines with J gene TRBJ2-5; 9 bases agree with TRBD1. The clonotype originates from a woman aged 18 to 35 with Graves' ophthalmopathy. This CDR3 reads CASRDREETQYF. CDR3 bases: TGTGCCAGCCGGGACAGGGAAGAGACCCAGTACTTC.